A single sample is the source of the 18 T cell receptor beta chains below, sequenced in a study of T cells in Graves' hyperthyroidism and ophthalmopathy. RNA transcripts yielded amplified TCR beta CDR3 regions. With the HTBI primer set, the TCR CDR3 went through a first round of RT-PCR. TCRdb re-called the multiplex PCR reads with MiXCR, one entry per CDR3 protein. The table has roughly 570,000 distinct CDR3 sequences, about 43% seen once; the top ten hold under 20%. The sample taken for sequencing was peripheral blood or thyroid tissue (not recorded which). The receptors originated from an adult woman with Graves' disease, either hyperthyroidism or ophthalmopathy (not recorded which).

This clonotype was detected a few times. The gene calls are TRBV12-3 or TRBV12-4 and TRBJ2-2, with 15 bases fitting TRBD2. The CDR3 contains 21 residues. V lost 5 bases to trimming and J lost 0 bases; unmatched junction nucleotides: 13. This CDR3 reads CASSPKGGGLAGGANTGELFF. CDR3 in DNA: TGTGCCAGCAGTCCAAAAGGGGGGGGACTAGCGGGAGGAGCGAACACCGGGGAGCTGTTTTTT.

The chain joins TRBV14 to TRBJ1-5, with D perhaps matching TRBD1 (6 bases). The assigned J gene may be wrong: the sequence end matches TRBJ2-3 better. From germline, CDR1 is SGHDN and CDR2 FVKESK. The length of the CDR3 is 13 residues. DNA for the CDR3: TGTGCCAGCAGCCGCAACAGGGATCAGCCTCAGTATTTT. This gives the protein CASSRNRDQPQYF.

About this clonotype: Since a much larger clone is just one base distant, this may be a read error. The chain has TRBV12-3 or TRBV12-4 and TRBJ1-6; 7 nucleotides line up with TRBD1. J lost 16 bases, V lost 4 bases, and 10 bases had no gene match. This CDR3 has 13 residues. CDR3 loop: CASSSAGTETLHF. As DNA, the CDR3 is TGTGCCAGCAGTTCAGCGGGGACAGAGACACTCCACTTT.

The chain joins TRBV7-2 to TRBJ2-7, with unresolved D. The CDR3 runs 13 residues. Germline-derived CDR1 and CDR2 are SGHTA and FQGNSA. Trimming took off 5 bases at V and 7 bases at J, with 15 bases between the two ends. The CDR3 here is CASSTYGIGEQYF. The CDR3 bases are TGTGCCAGCAGCACGTATGGGATCGGTGAGCAGTACTTC. The full variable domain, completed using reference TRBV7-2 and TRBJ2-7, is GAGVSQSPSNKVTEKGKDVELRCDPISGHTALYWYRQSLGQGLEFLIYFQGNSAPDKSGLPSDRFSAERTGGSVSTLTIQRTQQEDSAVYLCASSTYGIGEQYFGPGTRLTVT.

With regard to this clonotype: Sequence at one end of the junction differs from germline and may be a read error. The chain couples TRBV24-1 to TRBJ1-1; TRBD1 matches at 8 bases. From germline, CDR1 is KGHDR and CDR2 SFDVKD. The CDR3 loop spans 11 amino acids. CDR3 sequence: CATGQGTEASF. The CDR3 DNA reads as TGTGCCACCGGACAGGGCACTGAAGCTTCCTTT.

This clonotype was detected many times. V gene TRBV5-1 combines with J gene TRBJ2-7; D not certain. The CDR3 covers 15 residues. The V and J ends lost 4 bases and 2 bases respectively, with 16 bases between them. The germline CDR1 and CDR2 sequences are SGHRS and YFSETQ. CDR3 residues: CASSIESGRTYEQYF. As DNA, the CDR3 is TGCGCCAGCAGCATAGAGTCGGGCCGAACCTACGAGCAGTACTTC.

This clonotype was picked up a small number of times. The V and J genes are TRBV29-1 and TRBJ1-1; D call uncertain. V was trimmed by 1 base and J by 2 bases, leaving 8 bases between them. The CDR3 is 13 amino acids. Germline assignment: CDR1 SQVTM and CDR2 ANQGSEA. In DNA, the CDR3 is TGCAGCGTTGAAGTGGCGGTAAACACTGAAGCTTTCTTT. Protein sequence: CSVEVAVNTEAFF. Together with reference TRBV29-1 and TRBJ1-1, the CDR3 gives the full variable domain: SAVISQKPSRDICQRGTSLTIQCQVDSQVTMMFWYRQQPGQSLTLIATANQGSEATYESGFVIDKFPISRPNLTFSTLTVSNMSPEDSSIYLCSVEVAVNTEAFFGQGTRLTVV.

The V and J genes are TRBV7-8 and TRBJ1-5, with a weak D call TRBD1 (6 bases). V was trimmed by 4 bases and J by 5 bases, leaving 18 bases between them. Germline V CDR1 and CDR2: SGHVS, FQNEAQ. This CDR3 has 16 residues. CDR3 amino acids: CASSSPVGGADQPQHF. The CDR3 DNA reads TGTGCCAGCAGCTCCCCCGTGGGGGGGGCGGATCAGCCCCAGCATTTT.

V and J are TRBV29-1 and TRBJ2-2, with 9 positions matching TRBD2. Looked up from germline, CDR1 is SQVTM and CDR2 is ANQGSEA. V lost 7 bases, J lost 4 bases, and 10 bases stayed unmatched. This CDR3 has 15 amino acids. CDR3 amino acids: CSGGLAGAGTGELFF. CDR3 DNA: TGCAGCGGGGGATTAGCGGGAGCGGGCACCGGGGAGCTGTTTTTT.

The DNA of the CDR3 is TGTGCCAGGAGTGTAAACAGGGTTTATGAACCTGTTGTCCCGAAACTGTTTTTT. Translated, it gives CARSVNRVYEPVVPKLFF. The chain links TRBV7-9 to TRBJ1-4; possible D gene TRBD1, 6 bases. V gave up 9 bases and J gave up 11 bases, with 34 bases separating them. CDR1 SEHNR and CDR2 FQNEAQ come from the germline V gene (reference sequence). This CDR3 has 18 residues.

The rearrangement links TRBV20-1 to TRBJ1-1; D perhaps matches TRBD1 (6 bases). CDR1 DFQATT and CDR2 SNEGSKA come from the germline V gene (reference sequence). V was clipped by 7 bases and J by 4 bases, with 16 bases between them. The length of the CDR3 is 13 residues. The CDR3 DNA is TGCAGTGTGAGAGGTGGCAGGGGCACTGAAGCTTTCTTT. This sequence encodes CSVRGGRGTEAFF.

This clonotype was seen repeatedly, ten times or more. The chain combines TRBV5-1 with TRBJ2-7; tentatively, D is TRBD1 or TRBD2 (5 bases each). CDR1 SGHRS and CDR2 YFSETQ come from the germline V gene. There are 15 residues in the CDR3. Trimming took off 2 bases at V and 0 bases at J, with 12 bases between the two ends. This chain's CDR3 is CASSFLLGGSYEQYF. The DNA of the CDR3 is TGCGCCAGCAGCTTTTTACTTGGGGGCTCCTACGAGCAGTACTTC.

The rearrangement uses TRBV27 and TRBJ1-5, with no clear D. The CDR3 runs 16 residues. Germline CDR1 MNHEY, CDR2 SMNVEV (reference sequence). V was shortened by 4 bases and J by 6 bases, with 19 bases between the two germline ends. CDR3 sequence: CASSSDKGPLSQPQHF. CDR3 in DNA: TGTGCCAGCAGTTCCGACAAGGGTCCCTTGAGTCAGCCCCAGCATTTT.

This clonotype was seen just once. V gene TRBV7-9 combines with J gene TRBJ2-5, with D unresolved. V was cut by 10 bases and J by 0 bases, with 12 bases left in between. The CDR3 spans 13 residues. Germline V lookup: CDR1 SEHNR, CDR2 FQNEAQ (reference sequence). CDR3 loop: CATLGPNQETQYF. Written as DNA, the CDR3 is TGTGCCACCCTGGGCCCGAACCAAGAGACCCAGTACTTC.

V gene TRBV7-9 combines with J gene TRBJ1-2; D gene unclear. In germline, CDR1 is SEHNR, CDR2 FQNEAQ (reference sequence). V was trimmed by 1 base and J by 7 bases, leaving 16 bases between them. This CDR3 is built from 15 residues. The CDR3 sequence is CASSLGRMGGPGYTF. The CDR3 region has the DNA TGTGCCAGCAGCTTAGGTCGTATGGGCGGACCTGGCTACACCTTC. The full variable domain, in which reference TRBV7-9 and TRBJ1-2 provide the parts outside the CDR3, is DTGVSQNPRHKITKRGQNVTFRCDPISEHNRLYWYRQTLGQGPEFLTYFQNEAQLEKSRLLSDRFSAERPKGSFSTLEIQRTEQGDSAMYLCASSLGRMGGPGYTFGSGTRLTVV.

This chain connects TRBV29-1 to TRBJ1-2; TRBD1 matches at 10 bases. Germline V gives CDR1 SQVTM, CDR2 ANQGSEA. The CDR3 length is 14 residues. V lost 6 bases and J lost 4; bases outside the gene matches: 8. CDR3 in amino acids: CSVPGQGLTYGYTF. The CDR3 DNA sequence: TGCAGCGTGCCGGGACAGGGGCTTACCTATGGCTACACCTTC.

V is TRBV11-2 and J is TRBJ1-2; D is perhaps TRBD1 (5 bases). V lost 8 bases and J lost 4, with 17 bases in between. Germline CDR1 SGHAT, CDR2 FQNNGV. The CDR3 sequence is 14 residues long. The CDR3 DNA sequence: TGTGCCAGCCTAATTACGACAGCCTTCTATGGCTACACCTTC. It codes for CASLITTAFYGYTF.

Concerning this clonotype itself: This may arise from a read error, as a much more abundant clone is one base away. This CDR3 is missing its conserved last phenylalanine or tryptophan, likely due to a read error. The chain combines TRBV12-3 or TRBV12-4 with TRBJ1-6; 7 bases fit TRBD1. The CDR3 runs 14 residues. V shed 2 bases, J shed 7 bases, and the junction held 2 bases outside the gene matches. The CDR3 protein is CASSLSQGNSPLHL. The CDR3 DNA sequence: TGTGCCAGCAGTTTATCACAGGGGAATTCACCCCTCCACCTT.